Given below is one T cell receptor beta chain in context. CDR1 is KGHSH and CDR2 is LQKENI in the germline V gene. V lost 2 bases, J lost 0 bases, and 13 bases lay in between. The CDR3 is made up of 16 amino acids. These data come from a study of OX40 agonist ivuxolimab in advanced cancers. Background on the study: Partial responses were observed in three patients, of whom one had hepatocellular carcinoma and two had cutaneous melanoma.

The repertoire was sequenced with immunoSEQ multiplex PCR; TCRdb's copy has only in-frame clones and lacks some. The sample records 77,000 or so clones, approximately 92% being singletons. The sample here was CD4+ or CD8+ T cells sorted from blood, taken in a trial of the OX40 agonist ivuxolimab. The origin of this receptor is an adult with an advanced solid tumor such as melanoma, head and neck, liver or kidney cancer. The J gene is TRBJ1-2, the V gene TRBV18; D is unclear. As DNA, the CDR3 is TGTGCCAGCTCACCAACTCCAGCTATGGCTAACTATGGCTACACCTTC. Its protein product is CASSPTPAMANYGYTF. The full variable domain, its missing parts supplied by reference TRBV18 and TRBJ1-2, is NAGVMQNPRHLVRRRGQEARLRCSPMKGHSHVYWYRQLPEEGLKFMVYLQKENIIDESGMPKERFSAEFPKEGPSILRIQQVVRGDSAAYFCASSPTPAMANYGYTFGSGTRLTVV.